A single sample is the source of the 26 T cell receptor beta chains below, sequenced in a study of human T cells and chemical hapten exposure. The time point was: patch test 1, 2 weeks after DPC sensitization. Stated treatment: therapeutic diphenylcyclopropenone sensitization with weekly scalp DPC. One entry per CDR3 protein, called by TCRdb with MiXCR from the RACE reads. The table has 180,000 or so distinct CDR3 sequences, about 14% seen once. This specimen was whole blood, taken in connection with sensitization to the hapten diphenylcyclopropenone (DPC). The source of these receptors is a woman in her thirties with alopecia areata. Some clones in this sample may be carry-over from other donors' samples.

Concerning this clonotype itself: A much more abundant neighbour one base away suggests this may be a read error. J is TRBJ1-5 and V is TRBV9; 10 nucleotides line up with TRBD1. Trimming at V came to 5 bases and at J to 5 bases, leaving 1 base not matched to a gene. Germline CDR1 is SGDLS and CDR2 is YYNGEE. The CDR3 runs to 13 residues. The CDR3 region has the DNA TGTGCCAGCAGGGGGACAGGGGATCAGCCCCAGCATTTT. It codes for CASRGTGDQPQHF.

Many counts were recorded for this clonotype. The chain combines TRBV20-1 with TRBJ2-5; tentatively, D is TRBD2 (5 bases). The V and J ends lost 3 bases and 2 bases respectively, with 7 bases between them. Germline V CDR1 and CDR2: DFQATT, SNEGSKA (reference sequence). This CDR3 has 12 amino acids. The CDR3 region has the DNA TGCAGTGCTAGGGACTTGCAAGAGACCCAGTACTTC. It yields the protein CSARDLQETQYF.

This rearrangement joins TRBV18 to TRBJ2-5; D gene uncertain. CDR3 length: 13 amino acids. Germline CDR1 reads KGHSH; CDR2 reads LQKENI. V shed 0 bases and J shed 0 bases, with 2 bases lying between them. CDR3 in amino acids: CASSPPDQETQYF. CDR3 DNA: TGTGCCAGCTCACCACCAGACCAAGAGACCCAGTACTTC. The complete variable domain, with remaining parts taken from reference TRBV18 and TRBJ2-5, reads NAGVMQNPRHLVRRRGQEARLRCSPMKGHSHVYWYRQLPEEGLKFMVYLQKENIIDESGMPKERFSAEFPKEGPSILRIQQVVRGDSAAYFCASSPPDQETQYFGPGTRLLVL.

In its sample, this clonotype was seen many times. The gene calls are TRBV5-4 and TRBJ1-1; D is perhaps TRBD1 (5 bases). CDR1 and CDR2 (germline): SGHNT, YYREEE (reference sequence). V lost 2 bases to trimming and J lost 4 bases, with 12 bases between them. The CDR3 has 14 amino acids. CDR3 coding DNA: TGTGCCAGCAGCTTAGGGGCAGGAGGCACTGAAGCTTTCTTT. This translates into CASSLGAGGTEAFF.

This clonotype has ten or more counts. J is TRBJ1-6 and V is TRBV7-3; D remains ambiguous. The germline V gene encodes CDR1 SGHTA and CDR2 FQGTGA. V shed 5 bases and J shed 6 bases, with 8 bases lying between them. The CDR3 extends over 13 amino acids. The CDR3 DNA reads TGTGCCAGCAGCAAGGACGGTAATTCACCCCTCCACTTT. Translated: CASSKDGNSPLHF.

This chain links TRBV7-2 with TRBJ1-6; D not certain. The CDR3 runs to 13 residues. Germline CDR1 is SGHTA and CDR2 is FQGNSA. V lost 5 bases and J lost 6, with 8 bases in between. The CDR3 sequence: CASSPKRNSPLHF. DNA of the CDR3: TGTGCCAGCAGCCCCAAGCGTAATTCACCCCTCCACTTT.

The CDR3 protein is CASSLSGRDYNEQFF. The CDR3 DNA reads TGTGCCAGCAGCTTAAGCGGGAGGGACTACAATGAGCAGTTCTTC. The genes are TRBV11-1 and TRBJ2-1; 10 bases agree with TRBD2. V was pared by 2 bases and J by 3 bases, with 1 base of the junction left unmatched. Per germline, CDR1 SGHAT and CDR2 FQDESV (reference sequence). There are 15 residues in the CDR3.

The rearrangement joins TRBV18 to TRBJ1-1; D is possibly TRBD1 (5 bases). The V gene's germline CDR1 is KGHSH and CDR2 LQKENI. The length of the CDR3 is 13 residues. Trimming removed 10 bases from V and 4 bases from J, with 16 bases in between. CDR3 nucleotides: TGTGCCACCCTGAGACAGCTCGGCACTGAAGCTTTCTTT. This codes for CATLRQLGTEAFF.

This clonotype has just a few counts. The CDR3 spells CASSPTDSPLHF. As DNA, the CDR3 is TGTGCCAGCAGCCCAACAGATTCACCCCTCCACTTT. This chain joins TRBV5-5 and TRBJ1-6; no clear D gene. Germline V gene lookup returns CDR1 SGHKS and CDR2 YYEKEE (reference sequence). Trimming pared 4 bases from V and 8 bases from J, leaving 7 bases between. The CDR3 contains 12 residues. The variable domain in full, with the rest retrieved from reference TRBV5-5 and TRBJ1-6, is DAGVTQSPTHLIKTRGQQVTLRCSPISGHKSVSWYQQVLGQGPQFIFQYYEKEERGRGNFPDRFSARQFPNYSSELNVNALLLGDSALYLCASSPTDSPLHFGNGTRLTVT.

The chain couples TRBV7-2 to TRBJ2-1, with D hard to call. CDR3 length equals 16 residues. Deletions cut 1 base from V and 6 bases from J, with 16 bases between. Germline CDR1 reads SGHTA; CDR2 reads FQGNSA. CDR3 in amino acids: CASSLVSSPISNEQFF. CDR3 DNA sequence: TGTGCCAGCAGCTTAGTTTCATCCCCTATCTCCAATGAGCAGTTCTTC.

The chain employs TRBV7-2 and TRBJ2-3, with 7 bases lining up with TRBD2. Germline V gene lookup returns CDR1 SGHTA and CDR2 FQGNSA. V lost 2 bases and J lost 5; bases outside the gene matches: 10. CDR3 length: 16 amino acids. In DNA, the CDR3 is TGTGCCAGCAGCTTAAGACGTGGCGGGGGAGGAGATACGCAGTATTTT. Its translation is CASSLRRGGGGDTQYF.

V usage is TRBV20-1 and J usage is TRBJ1-1, with TRBD1 as a possible D gene (6 bases). Germline V lookup: CDR1 DFQATT, CDR2 SNEGSKA (reference sequence). This CDR3 contains 13 residues. Deletions cut 3 bases from V and 10 bases from J, with 18 bases between. The CDR3 DNA follows: TGCAGTGCTAGTACCAGGGGCCGAGGAGGAGCTTTCTTT. Protein sequence: CSASTRGRGGAFF.

This clonotype was seen a handful of times. The J gene is TRBJ1-2, the V gene TRBV28, with 8 bases lining up with TRBD1. The CDR3 spans 14 residues. V lost 6 bases to trimming and J lost 4 bases; unmatched junction nucleotides: 7. Germline-derived CDR1 and CDR2 are MDHEN and SYDVKM. For the CDR3, the DNA is TGTGCCAGCAGAGAAACCGGGACAGGCTATGGCTACACCTTC. Residues: CASRETGTGYGYTF.

This clonotype was counted a few times. The V call is TRBV24-1, the J call TRBJ2-2, with 8 bases identical to TRBD1. The V segment lost 5 bases and the J segment 6 bases; nucleotides outside the gene matches: 1. The CDR3 runs to 13 residues. The germline V gene has CDR1 KGHDR and CDR2 SFDVKD. The CDR3 bases are TGTGCCACCAGTGCCAGGGGGCCCGGGGAGCTGTTTTTT. Its protein product is CATSARGPGELFF.

J is TRBJ1-4 and V is TRBV3-1; D call uncertain. The V end was cut by 2 bases, the J end by 0 bases, with 13 bases between. Per germline, CDR1 LGHDT and CDR2 YNNKEL (reference sequence). This CDR3 is built from 17 residues. CDR3 sequence reads: CASSQSRKPATNEKLFF. Written as DNA, the CDR3 is TGTGCCAGCAGCCAATCCCGGAAGCCGGCAACTAATGAAAAACTGTTTTTT.

The chain is built from TRBV20-1 and TRBJ2-7, with D perhaps matching TRBD1 or TRBD2 (6 bases each). V lost 3 bases and J lost 2, with 17 bases in between. This CDR3 spans 15 amino acids. Germline V gives CDR1 DFQATT, CDR2 SNEGSKA (reference sequence). CDR3 sequence: CSARRPGAATYEQYF. In DNA, the CDR3 is TGCAGTGCTAGGCGCCCGGGGGCGGCCACCTACGAGCAGTACTTC.

This clonotype was observed many times. CDR3 loop: CSVEGAYNEQFF. As DNA, the CDR3 is TGCAGCGTTGAAGGGGCCTACAATGAGCAGTTCTTC. V is TRBV29-1 and J is TRBJ2-1, with D hard to call. CDR1 and CDR2 from the germline V gene are SQVTM and ANQGSEA. This CDR3 region has 12 residues. Trimming pared 1 base from V and 2 bases from J, leaving 3 bases between.

This clonotype was detected only a few times. V and J are TRBV7-2 and TRBJ2-5; D remains unclear. V gave up 2 bases and J gave up 5 bases, with 9 bases separating them. This CDR3 spans 13 amino acids. Germline-derived CDR1 and CDR2 are SGHTA and FQGNSA. DNA for the CDR3: TGTGCCAGCAGCTTATTAACTTCCGAGACCCAGTACTTC. It specifies CASSLLTSETQYF.

This clonotype was seen more than once but under ten times. The gene calls are TRBV9 and TRBJ2-1; 8 bases are shared with TRBD1. The CDR3 runs to 17 residues. The ends lost 0 bases at V and 2 bases at J; junction bases unmatched: 7. Germline V CDR1 and CDR2: SGDLS, YYNGEE. In DNA, the CDR3 is TGTGCCAGCAGCGTAGGTCTCGGACAGGGAACCTACAATGAGCAGTTCTTC. This codes for CASSVGLGQGTYNEQFF.

The V gene is TRBV18, the J gene TRBJ2-3; no clear D. The CDR3 length is 16 residues. With 4 bases removed from V and 5 bases from J, the gap between germline ends came to 19 bases. Germline CDR1 reads KGHSH; CDR2 reads LQKENI. The CDR3 DNA sequence: TGTGCCAGCTCACTGTGGTGGGGTATGGAGCAAGATACGCAGTATTTT. Protein product: CASSLWWGMEQDTQYF.

V usage is TRBV5-6 and J usage is TRBJ2-1; D remains ambiguous. Germline assignment: CDR1 SGHDT and CDR2 YYEEEE. The CDR3 has 16 amino acids. V lost 5 bases and J 4 bases, leaving 19 bases between the germline ends. In DNA form, the CDR3 reads TGTGCCAGCAGAGGTGTTTCAGAAGACGGTTACAATGAGCAGTTCTTC. Encoded protein: CASRGVSEDGYNEQFF.

The table lists this clonotype with a few counts. The chain employs TRBV7-9 and TRBJ2-3, with TRBD2 matching over 10 bases. This CDR3 has 17 amino acids. CDR1 SEHNR and CDR2 FQNEAQ come from the germline V gene (reference sequence). V was clipped by 1 base and J by 5 bases; unmatched bases: 9. For the CDR3, the DNA is TGTGCCAGCAGCTTAGATCCCCTAGCGGGAGTGGGAGATACGCAGTATTTT. Its protein product is CASSLDPLAGVGDTQYF.

This clonotype turned up a few times. The chain carries TRBV12-3 or TRBV12-4 and TRBJ2-2; 12 bases match TRBD2. CDR3 length: 17 residues. V lost 5 bases to trimming and J lost 4 bases; unmatched junction nucleotides: 8. CDR3 nucleotides: TGTGCCAGCAGTCCCTATCTAGCGGGAGGGCCCACCGGGGAGCTGTTTTTT. Protein product: CASSPYLAGGPTGELFF.

The genes are TRBV29-1 and TRBJ2-1, with D hard to call. V was clipped by 5 bases and J by 7 bases, with 6 bases between them. The germline V gene has CDR1 SQVTM and CDR2 ANQGSEA. CDR3 length equals 10 residues. CDR3 DNA: TGCAGCGTTAGTTGGAATGAGCAGTTCTTC. This gives the protein CSVSWNEQFF.

At least ten counts were recorded for this clonotype. The genes are TRBV30 and TRBJ2-3, with D tentatively TRBD2 (6 bases). Germline assignment: CDR1 GTSNPN and CDR2 SVGIG (reference sequence). The CDR3 sequence is 15 residues long. V was trimmed by 4 bases and J by 0 bases, leaving 14 bases between them. CDR3 protein: CAWMGGMASTDTQYF. The DNA of the CDR3 is TGTGCCTGGATGGGGGGTATGGCGAGCACAGATACGCAGTATTTT.

On this clonotype itself: Being one base from a much bigger clone, this may be a read error. The chain combines TRBV10-3 with TRBJ1-2, with no clear D. CDR3 length: 14 residues. V lost 4 bases, J lost 2 bases, and 11 bases lay in between. Germline V gene sequence: CDR1 ENHRY, CDR2 SYGVKD. CDR3 DNA: TGTGCCATCAGTGTGTCCACAGCCAACTATGGCTACACCTTC. Amino acid sequence: CAISVSTANYGYTF.